The 18 T cell receptor beta chains below all came from one sample that was sequenced in a study of blood T cell repertoires in COVID-19. The protocol was immunoSEQ multiplex PCR, while the TCRdb copy is restricted to in-frame clones and leaves out a portion. The repertoire holds under 350,000 clones, with about 93% as singletons. Sequenced input: peripheral blood. The source is a young woman with COVID-19, enrolled during active disease.

The CDR3 protein is CASSLDRGQPQHF. The DNA for the CDR3 is TGCGCCAGCAGCTTGGATCGGGGTCAGCCCCAGCATTTT. The rearrangement joins TRBV5-1 to TRBJ1-5, with D unclear. The V end was cut by 0 bases, the J end by 6 bases, with 7 bases between. The CDR3 consists of 13 residues. Germline CDR1 and CDR2: SGHRS and YFSETQ.

This clone was seen a handful of times. The chain combines TRBV6-4 with TRBJ2-1; the match to TRBD2 covers 10 bases. This CDR3 is 16 amino acids long. The V gene end was trimmed by 2 bases and the J gene end by 2 bases; junction bases not matched to a gene: 3. Germline CDR1 is MRHNA and CDR2 is SNTAGT. The CDR3 region has the DNA TGTGCCAGCAGTGACGCAGCGGGAGGGGCCTACAATGAGCAGTTCTTC. This encodes CASSDAAGGAYNEQFF.

The V gene is TRBV3-1 (or the pseudogene TRBV3-2), the J gene TRBJ2-1, with D perhaps TRBD2 (5 bases). CDR3 length equals 15 residues. Trimming took off 1 base at V and 0 bases at J, with 7 bases between the two ends. Germline CDR1 reads LGHDT; CDR2 reads YNNKEL (reference sequence). In nucleotides, the CDR3 is TGTGCCAGCAGCCAAGCGGAGGACTCCTACAATGAGCAGTTCTTC. Protein sequence: CASSQAEDSYNEQFF.

The chain has TRBV6-2 or TRBV6-3 and TRBJ1-4, with TRBD1 as a possible D gene (6 bases). This CDR3 has 15 residues. In germline, CDR1 is MNHEY, CDR2 SVGEGT. The V gene lost 6 bases and the J gene lost 6 bases, with 17 bases spanning the gap. CDR3 in amino acids: CASSPQDRTYEKLFF. The CDR3 bases are TGTGCCAGCAGCCCCCAGGACAGAACCTATGAAAAACTGTTTTTT.

V and J are TRBV2 and TRBJ1-2; 8 bases are a match to TRBD1. The V gene end was trimmed by 6 bases and the J gene end by 2 bases; junction bases not matched to a gene: 5. CDR3 length: 14 residues. Germline V gene data show CDR1 as SNHLY and CDR2 as FYNNEI. The CDR3 nucleotides read TGTGCCAGCAGCTACAGGGGGGTCAACTATGGCTACACCTTC. Its protein product is CASSYRGVNYGYTF.

This chain connects TRBV28 to TRBJ1-1, with TRBD1 matching 9 bases. The V gene end was trimmed by 6 bases and the J gene end by 5 bases; junction bases not matched to a gene: 7. The CDR3 has 14 amino acids. CDR1 and CDR2 (germline): MDHEN, SYDVKM. In DNA, the CDR3 is TGTGCCAGCAGACCGGGACAGGGCGAAACTGAAGCTTTCTTT. It is translated as CASRPGQGETEAFF.

The chain is built from TRBV5-6 and TRBJ1-5; D ambiguous. CDR1 is SGHDT, CDR2 YYEEEE, per germline. V shed 0 bases and J shed 9 bases, with 13 bases lying between them. The CDR3 is 14 residues long. Here the CDR3 DNA reads TGTGCCAGCAGCTTGGCGGGCGGAGGTTCGCCCCAGCATTTT. It is translated as CASSLAGGGSPQHF.

The rearrangement joins TRBV6-2 or TRBV6-3 to TRBJ2-7; D call uncertain. V lost 5 bases and J lost 0, with 8 bases in between. The CDR3 runs 13 residues. Germline CDR1 is MNHEY and CDR2 is SVGEGT. The CDR3 sequence: CASSTVLSYEQYF. In DNA, the CDR3 is TGTGCCAGCAGTACAGTTCTCTCCTACGAGCAGTACTTC.

The CDR3 sequence is CASGSLNTEAFF. CDR3 DNA: TGTGCCAGCGGGAGCTTGAACACTGAAGCTTTCTTT. The rearrangement uses TRBV7-9 and TRBJ1-1; D ambiguous. V was cut by 8 bases and J by 0 bases, with 7 bases left in between. Germline CDR1 is SEHNR and CDR2 is FQNEAQ (reference sequence). The CDR3 covers 12 residues.

The rearrangement joins TRBV3-1 (or the pseudogene TRBV3-2) to TRBJ2-2; D possibly corresponds to TRBD2 (5 bases). Trimming stripped 4 bases from V and 5 bases from J, with 11 bases between. Looked up from germline, CDR1 is LGHDT and CDR2 is YNNKEL (reference sequence). CDR3 length: 14 residues. DNA for the CDR3: TGTGCCAGCAGCCCACCGAGGGAGACCGGGGAGCTGTTTTTT. Its protein product is CASSPPRETGELFF.

The CDR3 DNA reads TGCAGCGGGCGGGAGGCGGCTGGAAACACCATATATTTT. Translated: CSGREAAGNTIYF. V gene TRBV29-1 combines with J gene TRBJ1-3; D is ambiguous. V shed 7 bases and J shed 2 bases, with 12 bases lying between them. This CDR3 region has 13 residues. Germline-derived CDR1 and CDR2 are SQVTM and ANQGSEA.

V usage is TRBV7-9 and J usage is TRBJ1-4; no firm D call. From germline, CDR1 is SEHNR and CDR2 FQNEAQ (reference sequence). Trimming pared 0 bases from V and 5 bases from J, leaving 7 bases between. This CDR3 region has 14 residues. The CDR3 region has the DNA TGTGCCAGCAGCTTAGCGGGAGGAAATGAAAAACTGTTTTTT. It codes for CASSLAGGNEKLFF.

The chain joins TRBV9 to TRBJ2-5; TRBD2 is a possible D gene (6 bases). Germline CDR1 reads SGDLS; CDR2 reads YYNGEE. This CDR3 spans 16 amino acids. With 3 bases removed from V and 2 bases from J, the gap between germline ends came to 17 bases. The CDR3 bases are TGTGCCAGCAGCGCCCCGGGACTGAGTGGACAAGAGACCCAGTACTTC. Its translation: CASSAPGLSGQETQYF.

The chain employs TRBV29-1 and TRBJ1-1; D is perhaps TRBD1 (5 bases). Per germline, CDR1 SQVTM and CDR2 ANQGSEA. The CDR3 runs to 13 residues. V lost 7 bases and J lost 1, with 13 bases in between. CDR3 in amino acids: CSAKTARNTEAFF. The CDR3 DNA is TGCAGCGCCAAGACAGCCAGGAACACTGAAGCTTTCTTT. Using reference TRBV29-1 and TRBJ1-1 for the parts outside the CDR3, the full variable domain is SAVISQKPSRDICQRGTSLTIQCQVDSQVTMMFWYRQQPGQSLTLIATANQGSEATYESGFVIDKFPISRPNLTFSTLTVSNMSPEDSSIYLCSAKTARNTEAFFGQGTRLTVV.

The rearrangement links TRBV9 to TRBJ2-1; D is perhaps TRBD2 (6 bases). CDR3 length: 15 residues. The V end was cut by 0 bases, the J end by 4 bases, with 11 bases between. The germline CDR1 and CDR2 sequences are SGDLS and YYNGEE. CDR3 DNA: TGTGCCAGCAGCGTAGAAGTGGGGGGATACAATGAGCAGTTCTTC. Translating gives CASSVEVGGYNEQFF.

J is TRBJ2-2 and V is TRBV4-2, with no clear D. CDR1 is LGHNA and CDR2 is YNFKEQ in the germline V gene. V was cut by 2 bases and J by 6 bases, with 7 bases left in between. The CDR3 covers 13 residues. CDR3 sequence reads: CASSQNPAGELFF. The CDR3 DNA follows: TGTGCCAGCAGCCAAAACCCAGCCGGGGAGCTGTTTTTT.

The genes are TRBV7-2 and TRBJ2-2; 7 nucleotides agree with TRBD1. This CDR3 contains 14 residues. V lost 6 bases, J lost 4 bases, and 5 bases stayed unmatched. CDR1 is SGHTA and CDR2 is FQGNSA in the germline V gene. The CDR3 nucleotides read TGTGCCAGCAGGACAGGGACCGGCACCGGGGAGCTGTTTTTT. This codes for CASRTGTGTGELFF.

The genes are TRBV5-5 and TRBJ2-5; TRBD1 matches at 11 bases. V gave up 4 bases and J gave up 5 bases; unmatched junction bases: 7. Germline V lookup: CDR1 SGHKS, CDR2 YYEKEE (reference sequence). This CDR3 spans 15 amino acids. CDR3 in DNA: TGTGCCAGCAGCATGGGACAGGGGGGGCATGAGACCCAGTACTTC. Amino acids: CASSMGQGGHETQYF. Variable domain in full (rest from reference TRBV5-5 and TRBJ2-5): DAGVTQSPTHLIKTRGQQVTLRCSPISGHKSVSWYQQVLGQGPQFIFQYYEKEERGRGNFPDRFSARQFPNYSSELNVNALLLGDSALYLCASSMGQGGHETQYFGPGTRLLVL.